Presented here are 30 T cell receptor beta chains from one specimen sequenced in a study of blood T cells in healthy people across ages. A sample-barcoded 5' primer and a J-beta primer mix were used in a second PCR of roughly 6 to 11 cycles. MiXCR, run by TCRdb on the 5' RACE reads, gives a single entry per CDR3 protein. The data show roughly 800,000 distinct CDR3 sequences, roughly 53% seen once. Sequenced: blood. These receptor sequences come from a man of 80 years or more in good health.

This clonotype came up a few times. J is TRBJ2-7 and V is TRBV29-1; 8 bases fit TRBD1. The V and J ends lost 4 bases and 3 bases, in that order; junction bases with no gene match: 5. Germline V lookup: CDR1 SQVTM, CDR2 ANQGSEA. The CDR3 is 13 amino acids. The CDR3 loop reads CSVVGQGGYEQYF. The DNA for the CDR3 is TGCAGCGTTGTAGGACAGGGTGGCTACGAGCAGTACTTC.

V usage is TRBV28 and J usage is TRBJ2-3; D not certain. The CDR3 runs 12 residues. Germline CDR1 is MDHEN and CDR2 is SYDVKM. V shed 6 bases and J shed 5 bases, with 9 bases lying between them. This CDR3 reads CASSLPLDTQYF. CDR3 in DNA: TGTGCCAGCAGCCTACCTTTAGATACGCAGTATTTT.

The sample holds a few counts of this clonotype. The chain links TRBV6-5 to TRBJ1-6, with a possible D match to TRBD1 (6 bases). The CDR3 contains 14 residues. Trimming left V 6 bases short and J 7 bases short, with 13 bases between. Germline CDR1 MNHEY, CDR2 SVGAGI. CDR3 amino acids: CASSTGRGNSPLHF. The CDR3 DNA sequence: TGTGCCAGCAGCACAGGGAGAGGGAATTCACCCCTCCACTTT.

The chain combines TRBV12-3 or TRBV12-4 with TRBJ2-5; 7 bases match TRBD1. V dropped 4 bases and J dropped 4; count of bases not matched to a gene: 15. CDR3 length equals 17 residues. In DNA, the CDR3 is TGTGCCAGCAGTTCGCCCATGGACAGGACGTTCGGAGAGACCCAGTACTTC. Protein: CASSSPMDRTFGETQYF.

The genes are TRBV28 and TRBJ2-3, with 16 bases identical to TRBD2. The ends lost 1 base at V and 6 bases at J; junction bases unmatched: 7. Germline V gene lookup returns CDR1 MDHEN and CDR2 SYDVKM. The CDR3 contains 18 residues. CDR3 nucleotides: TGTGCCAGCAGTTTATACCGTGGGACTAGCGGGAGGGCGGATACGCAGTATTTT. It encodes CASSLYRGTSGRADTQYF.

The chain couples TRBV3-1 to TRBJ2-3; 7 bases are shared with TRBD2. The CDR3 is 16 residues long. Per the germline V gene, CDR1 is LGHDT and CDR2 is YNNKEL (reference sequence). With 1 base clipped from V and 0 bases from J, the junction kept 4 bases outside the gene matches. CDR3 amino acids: CASSQGSGASTDTQYF. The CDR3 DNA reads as TGTGCCAGCAGCCAAGGGAGCGGGGCTAGCACAGATACGCAGTATTTT.

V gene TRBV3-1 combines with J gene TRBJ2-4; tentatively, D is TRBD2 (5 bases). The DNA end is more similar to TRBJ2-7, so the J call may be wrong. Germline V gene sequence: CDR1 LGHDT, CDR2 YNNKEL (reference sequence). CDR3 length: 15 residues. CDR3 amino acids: CASSQEGAPYYEQYF. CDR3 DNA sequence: TGTGCCAGCAGCCAAGAGGGAGCACCGTATTACGAGCAGTACTTC.

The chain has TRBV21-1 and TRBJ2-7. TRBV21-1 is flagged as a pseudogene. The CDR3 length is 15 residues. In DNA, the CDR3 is TGTGCTAACAGCAAAGCACCGACCTTAACCTACGAGCAGTACTTC. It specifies CANSKAPTLTYEQYF.

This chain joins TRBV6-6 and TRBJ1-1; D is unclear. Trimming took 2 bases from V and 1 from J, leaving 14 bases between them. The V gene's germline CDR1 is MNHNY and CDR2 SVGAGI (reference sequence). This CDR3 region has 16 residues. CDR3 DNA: TGTGCCAGCAGTTACCCACAGCATCAACAGAACACTGAAGCTTTCTTT. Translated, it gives CASSYPQHQQNTEAFF.

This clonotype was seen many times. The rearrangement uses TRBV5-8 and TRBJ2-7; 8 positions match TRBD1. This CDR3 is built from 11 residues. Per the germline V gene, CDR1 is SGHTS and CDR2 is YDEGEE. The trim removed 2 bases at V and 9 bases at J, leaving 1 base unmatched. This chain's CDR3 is CASSFTGGQYF. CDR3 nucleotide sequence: TGTGCCAGCAGCTTCACAGGGGGGCAGTACTTC.

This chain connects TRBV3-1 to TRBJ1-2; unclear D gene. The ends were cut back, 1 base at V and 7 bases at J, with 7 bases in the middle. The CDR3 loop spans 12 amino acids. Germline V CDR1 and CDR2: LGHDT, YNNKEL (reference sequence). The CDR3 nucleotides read TGTGCCAGCAGCCAAGGGGAGGGTGGCTACACCTTC. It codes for CASSQGEGGYTF. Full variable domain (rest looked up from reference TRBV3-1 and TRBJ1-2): DTAVSQTPKYLVTQMGNDKSIKCEQNLGHDTMYWYKQDSKKFLKIMFSYNNKELIINETVPNRFSPKSPDKAHLNLHINSLELGDSAVYFCASSQGEGGYTFGSGTRLTVV.

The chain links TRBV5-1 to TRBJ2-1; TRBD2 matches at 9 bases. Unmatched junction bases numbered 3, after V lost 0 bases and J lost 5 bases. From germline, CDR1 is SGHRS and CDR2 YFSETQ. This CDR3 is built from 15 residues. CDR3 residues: CASSLETSGDNEQFF. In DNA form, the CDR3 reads TGCGCCAGCAGCTTGGAGACTAGCGGAGACAATGAGCAGTTCTTC.

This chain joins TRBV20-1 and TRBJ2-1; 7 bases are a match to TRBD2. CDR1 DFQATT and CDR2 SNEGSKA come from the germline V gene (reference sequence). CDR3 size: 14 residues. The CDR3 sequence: CSPERDGSYNEQFF. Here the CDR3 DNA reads TGCAGCCCCGAGCGGGACGGCTCCTACAATGAGCAGTTCTTC.

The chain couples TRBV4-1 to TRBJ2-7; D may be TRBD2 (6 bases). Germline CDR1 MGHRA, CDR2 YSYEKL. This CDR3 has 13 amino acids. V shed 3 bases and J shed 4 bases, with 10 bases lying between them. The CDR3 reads CASSHFGGYEQYF. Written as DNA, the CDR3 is TGCGCCAGCAGCCACTTCGGGGGATACGAGCAGTACTTC.

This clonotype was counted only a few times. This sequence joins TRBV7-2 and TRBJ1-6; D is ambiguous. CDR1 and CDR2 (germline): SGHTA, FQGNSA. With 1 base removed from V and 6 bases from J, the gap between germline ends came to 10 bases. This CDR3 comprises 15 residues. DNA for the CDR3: TGTGCCAGCAGCTTAGGAGACGGGCGTAATTCACCCCTCCACTTT. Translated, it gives CASSLGDGRNSPLHF. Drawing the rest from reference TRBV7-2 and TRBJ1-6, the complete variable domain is GAGVSQSPSNKVTEKGKDVELRCDPISGHTALYWYRQSLGQGLEFLIYFQGNSAPDKSGLPSDRFSAERTGGSVSTLTIQRTQQEDSAVYLCASSLGDGRNSPLHFGNGTRLTVT.

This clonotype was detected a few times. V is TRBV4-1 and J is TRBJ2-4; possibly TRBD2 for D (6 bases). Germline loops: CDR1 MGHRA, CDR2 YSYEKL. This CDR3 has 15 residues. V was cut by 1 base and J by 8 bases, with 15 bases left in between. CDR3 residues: CASSQGQGLWDIQYF. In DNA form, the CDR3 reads TGCGCCAGCAGCCAAGGCCAGGGACTGTGGGACATTCAGTACTTC.

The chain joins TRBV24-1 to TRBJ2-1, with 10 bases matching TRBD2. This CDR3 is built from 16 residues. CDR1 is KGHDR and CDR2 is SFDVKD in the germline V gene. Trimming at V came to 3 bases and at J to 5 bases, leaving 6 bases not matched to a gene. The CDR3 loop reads CATSDPSGRAHNEQFF. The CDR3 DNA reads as TGTGCCACCAGTGATCCAAGCGGGAGGGCCCACAATGAGCAGTTCTTC.

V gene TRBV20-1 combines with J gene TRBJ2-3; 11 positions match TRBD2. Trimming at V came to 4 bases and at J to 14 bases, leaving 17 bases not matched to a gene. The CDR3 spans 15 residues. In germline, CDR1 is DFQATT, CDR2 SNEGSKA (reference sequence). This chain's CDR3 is CSATSTSGIHRYAYF. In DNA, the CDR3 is TGCAGTGCTACCTCGACTAGCGGGATTCACAGATACGCGTATTTT.

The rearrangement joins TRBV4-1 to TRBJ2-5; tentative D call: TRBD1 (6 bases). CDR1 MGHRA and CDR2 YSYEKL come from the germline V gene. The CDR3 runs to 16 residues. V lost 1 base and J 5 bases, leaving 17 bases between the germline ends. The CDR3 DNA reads TGCGCCAGCAGCCAAGGGGGTACAGGGTTTGGGGAGACCCAGTACTTC. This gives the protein CASSQGGTGFGETQYF.

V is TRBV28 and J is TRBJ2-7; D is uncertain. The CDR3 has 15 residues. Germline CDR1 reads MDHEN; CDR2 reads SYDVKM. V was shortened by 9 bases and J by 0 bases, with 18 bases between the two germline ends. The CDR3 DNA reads TGTGCCAGTCGCCCCCCGGGTGCCCCCTCCTACGAGCAGTACTTC. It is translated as CASRPPGAPSYEQYF.

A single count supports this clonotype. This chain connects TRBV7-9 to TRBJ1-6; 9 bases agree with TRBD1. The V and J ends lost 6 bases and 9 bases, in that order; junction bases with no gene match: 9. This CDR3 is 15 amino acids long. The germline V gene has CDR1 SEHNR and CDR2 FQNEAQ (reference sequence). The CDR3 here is CASSWRGDRASPLHF. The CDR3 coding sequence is TGTGCCAGCAGTTGGAGAGGGGACAGGGCTTCACCCCTCCACTTT.

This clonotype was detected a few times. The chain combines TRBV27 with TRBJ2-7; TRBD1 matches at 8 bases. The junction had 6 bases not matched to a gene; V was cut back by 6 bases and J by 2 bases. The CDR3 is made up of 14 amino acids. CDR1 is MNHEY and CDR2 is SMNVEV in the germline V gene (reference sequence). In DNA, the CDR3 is TGTGCCAGCAGGGTGGACAGGGCAGCCTACGAGCAGTACTTC. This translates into CASRVDRAAYEQYF.

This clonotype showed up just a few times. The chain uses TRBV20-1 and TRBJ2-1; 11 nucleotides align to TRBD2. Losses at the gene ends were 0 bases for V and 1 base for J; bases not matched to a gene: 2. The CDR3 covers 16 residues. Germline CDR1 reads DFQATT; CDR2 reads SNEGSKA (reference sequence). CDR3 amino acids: CSARDPSGGSYNEQFF. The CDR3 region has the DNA TGCAGTGCTAGAGATCCTAGCGGGGGGTCCTACAATGAGCAGTTCTTC.

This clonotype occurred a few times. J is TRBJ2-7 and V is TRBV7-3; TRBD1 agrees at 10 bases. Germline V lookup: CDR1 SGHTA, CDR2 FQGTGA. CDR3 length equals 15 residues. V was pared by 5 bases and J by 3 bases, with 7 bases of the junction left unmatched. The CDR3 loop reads CASSPQGTGVYEQYF. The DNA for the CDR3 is TGTGCCAGCAGCCCCCAGGGGACAGGGGTCTACGAGCAGTACTTC.

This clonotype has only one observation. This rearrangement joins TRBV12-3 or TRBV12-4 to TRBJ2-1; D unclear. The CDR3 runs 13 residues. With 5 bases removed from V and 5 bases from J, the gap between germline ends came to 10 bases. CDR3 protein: CASSTKGDNEQFF. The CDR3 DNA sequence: TGTGCCAGCAGTACCAAAGGAGACAATGAGCAGTTCTTC.

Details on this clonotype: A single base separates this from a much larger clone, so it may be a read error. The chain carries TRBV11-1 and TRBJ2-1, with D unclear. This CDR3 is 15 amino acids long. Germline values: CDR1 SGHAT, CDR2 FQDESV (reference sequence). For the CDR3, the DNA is TGTGCCAGCAGCTTAGGTGGCGACCCAGGCAATAAGCAGTTCTTC. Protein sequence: CASSLGGDPGNKQFF.

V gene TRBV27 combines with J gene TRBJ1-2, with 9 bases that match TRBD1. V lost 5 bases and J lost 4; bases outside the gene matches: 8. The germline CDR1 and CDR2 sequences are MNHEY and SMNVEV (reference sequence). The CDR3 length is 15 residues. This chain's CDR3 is CASSPGTGFGYGYTF. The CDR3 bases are TGTGCCAGCAGTCCTGGGACAGGGTTCGGCTATGGCTACACCTTC.

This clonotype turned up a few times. The CDR3 DNA follows: TGCGCCAGCAGTAGGGGGACGTGGGGACTAGCGGGAGCGAGAGAGGCGCACAGATACGCGTATTTT. Amino acids: CASSRGTWGLAGAREAHRYAYF. V and J are TRBV5-1 and TRBJ2-3; 14 bases match TRBD2. This CDR3 spans 22 amino acids. J gave up 14 bases and V 5 bases, and 34 bases lay outside the gene matches. Germline values: CDR1 SGHRS, CDR2 YFSETQ.

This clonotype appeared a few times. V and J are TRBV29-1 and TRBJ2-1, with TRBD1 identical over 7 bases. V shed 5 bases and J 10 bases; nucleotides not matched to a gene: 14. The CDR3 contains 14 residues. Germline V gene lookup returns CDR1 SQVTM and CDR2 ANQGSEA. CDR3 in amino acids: CSVFISTGVWEQFF. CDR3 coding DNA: TGCAGCGTTTTCATATCTACAGGGGTTTGGGAGCAGTTCTTC.

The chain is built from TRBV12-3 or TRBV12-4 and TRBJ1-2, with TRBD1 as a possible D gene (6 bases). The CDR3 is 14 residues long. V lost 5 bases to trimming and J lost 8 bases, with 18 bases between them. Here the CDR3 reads CASSPIQGAGGYTF. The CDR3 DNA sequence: TGTGCCAGCAGTCCTATACAGGGTGCCGGGGGCTACACCTTC.